This TCR beta chain came from a study of sequential checkpoint blockade in melanoma. Study background: Twenty-two patients had tumor biopsies before treatment and at week 13.

This clone has more than one count but fewer than ten. Libraries were prepared by immunoSEQ multiplex PCR; TCRdb keeps only in-frame clonotypes and omits some of them. The sample carries 2,500 to 3,500 clones, roughly a fifth recorded once. As to treatment: randomized to nivolumab then ipilimumab (arm A) or the reverse (arm B). Patients had received no earlier DNA-damaging chemotherapy. The TCR originated in a human donor with melanoma. Sequenced here: tumor tissue (inferred from file names), sampled from a patient given nivolumab and ipilimumab in sequence.

The CDR3 bases are TGTGCCAGCAGTCGACAGGGGGGCTCACCCCTCCACTTT. Translated, it gives CASSRQGGSPLHF. The chain joins TRBV6-8 to TRBJ1-6, with 9 bases aligning to TRBD1. Germline V gives CDR1 MNHGY, CDR2 SAAAGT. CDR3 size: 13 residues. J was trimmed by 10 bases and V by 5 bases; bases with no gene match: 3.